This T cell receptor beta chain was sequenced in a study of T cell changes during pregnancy in multiple sclerosis. The J segment lost 8 bases and the V segment lost 6 bases, leaving 10 bases of the junction unmatched. In germline, CDR1 is LNHDA, CDR2 SQIVND (reference sequence). This CDR3 has 14 residues. TCRdb's table, derived via immunoSEQ multiplex PCR, lists solely in-frame clones and lacks some. The data show 70,000 to 95,000 clones, around 93% seen once. This receptor was obtained from a female donor with multiple sclerosis, enrolled in a pregnancy study. The chain links TRBV19 to TRBJ2-1; 7 bases are shared with TRBD1. The source was peripheral blood, collected in the third trimester of pregnancy. The CDR3 region has the DNA TGTGCCAGTAGCTCCGGACAGGCGAGGTATGAGCAGTTCTTC. Amino acids: CASSSGQARYEQFF.